These 29 T cell receptor beta chains share one sample of origin, sequenced in a study of blood T cell repertoires in COVID-19. Profiling relied on immunoSEQ multiplex PCR, and the TCRdb table lists in-frame clones only, not all of them. The sample shows nearly 90,000 clones, about 87% of them seen only once. What was sequenced was peripheral blood. The receptors here all came from a man aged 60 to 75 with acute or convalescent COVID-19.

This clone has only a few counts. The chain carries TRBV7-9 and TRBJ2-5, with TRBD2 matching 9 bases. The CDR3 is 16 residues long. The V and J ends lost 4 bases and 5 bases, in that order; junction bases with no gene match: 11. The germline V gene has CDR1 SEHNR and CDR2 FQNEAQ (reference sequence). CDR3 nucleotide sequence: TGTGCCAGCAGCTCTACAAGCGGGAGGCCCTCGGAGACCCAGTACTTC. Translating it yields CASSSTSGRPSETQYF.

This clone was found a few times. The genes are TRBV27 and TRBJ1-5, with D perhaps matching TRBD1 (6 bases). The length of the CDR3 is 15 residues. The germline V gene encodes CDR1 MNHEY and CDR2 SMNVEV (reference sequence). V gave up 5 bases and J gave up 7 bases, with 18 bases separating them. The CDR3 DNA follows: TGTGCCAGCAGTCCGAAACAGGGTTTAGGGCAGCCCCAGCATTTT. The encoded protein is CASSPKQGLGQPQHF.

V is TRBV12-3 or TRBV12-4 and J is TRBJ2-3; D is unresolved. The CDR3 is 9 amino acids. The V gene lost 10 bases and the J gene lost 8 bases, with 7 bases spanning the gap. Here the CDR3 reads CATRVTQYF. CDR3 in DNA: TGTGCCACCCGGGTTACGCAGTATTTT.

The rearrangement joins TRBV7-3 to TRBJ2-3, with TRBD2 matching over 12 bases. In germline, CDR1 is SGHTA, CDR2 FQGTGA. The J segment lost 4 bases and the V segment lost 1 base, leaving 3 bases of the junction unmatched. The CDR3 has 16 amino acids. The CDR3 sequence is CASSLRLAGAADTQYF. In DNA, the CDR3 is TGTGCCAGCAGCTTAAGACTAGCGGGAGCGGCAGATACGCAGTATTTT.

The V gene is TRBV5-1, the J gene TRBJ2-6, with TRBD1 matching over 7 bases. The length of the CDR3 is 16 residues. With V trimmed by 4 bases and J by 2 bases, 6 bases remained unmatched. Per germline, CDR1 SGHRS and CDR2 YFSETQ. CDR3 loop: CASSQGQVPGANVLTF. CDR3 nucleotide sequence: TGCGCCAGCAGCCAAGGACAGGTTCCTGGGGCCAACGTCCTGACTTTC.

This chain links TRBV19 with TRBJ2-7, with 12 positions matching TRBD2. Germline V gene data show CDR1 as LNHDA and CDR2 as SQIVND (reference sequence). CDR3 length: 16 residues. V lost 6 bases and J lost 4; bases outside the gene matches: 10. The CDR3 loop reads CASSRGAGTSGYEQYF. The CDR3 DNA sequence: TGTGCCAGTAGCAGAGGTGCCGGGACTAGCGGGTACGAGCAGTACTTC.

The chain employs TRBV6-5 and TRBJ1-6; 8 bases are shared with TRBD1. This CDR3 comprises 13 residues. J was trimmed by 7 bases and V by 10 bases; bases with no gene match: 6. CDR1 and CDR2 from the germline V gene are MNHEY and SVGAGI. The CDR3 sequence: CAIKQGGNSPLHF. As DNA, the CDR3 is TGTGCCATCAAACAGGGGGGCAATTCACCCCTCCACTTT.

The chain is built from TRBV20-1 and TRBJ1-4; D call uncertain. V was cut by 5 bases and J by 7 bases, with 8 bases left in between. The CDR3 runs to 11 residues. Germline V lookup: CDR1 DFQATT, CDR2 SNEGSKA (reference sequence). CDR3 amino acids: CSALAGEKLFF. The DNA for the CDR3 is TGCAGTGCTTTAGCGGGTGAAAAACTGTTTTTT.

The chain has TRBV12-3 or TRBV12-4 and TRBJ1-1; no clear D. The CDR3 covers 13 residues. V lost 6 bases to trimming and J lost 4 bases, with 12 bases between them. The CDR3 nucleotides read TGTGCCAGCAGCCCTTTTCTGTCCACTGAAGCTTTCTTT. Its translation is CASSPFLSTEAFF.

V gene TRBV7-8 combines with J gene TRBJ2-2, with 7 bases that match TRBD2. The CDR3 totals 16 residues. J gave up 4 bases and V 8 bases, and 13 bases lay outside the gene matches. Germline V gene data show CDR1 as SGHVS and CDR2 as FQNEAQ. This chain's CDR3 is CASPPSGIAGTGELFF. The CDR3 DNA follows: TGTGCCAGCCCCCCGAGCGGGATCGCTGGCACCGGGGAGCTGTTTTTT.

This clone was detected only once. The chain combines TRBV5-6 with TRBJ1-6, with 7 bases fitting TRBD1. The CDR3 totals 16 residues. The germline V gene has CDR1 SGHDT and CDR2 YYEEEE. The junction had 10 bases not matched to a gene; V was cut back by 5 bases and J by 5 bases. The CDR3 nucleotides are TGTGCCAGCAGGTGGGGCCCCGGGACAGATAATTCACCCCTCCACTTT. It is translated as CASRWGPGTDNSPLHF.

The chain is built from TRBV29-1 and TRBJ2-7, with a tentative D call TRBD1 (5 bases). The V end was cut by 6 bases, the J end by 7 bases, with 28 bases between. There are 16 residues in the CDR3. CDR1 and CDR2 from the germline V gene are SQVTM and ANQGSEA. The CDR3 sequence is CSVNLQDNLLSGEQYF. Here the CDR3 DNA reads TGCAGCGTGAATTTACAGGACAACCTTTTGTCTGGAGAGCAGTACTTC.

V is TRBV27 and J is TRBJ1-3; D unclear. Germline V gene lookup returns CDR1 MNHEY and CDR2 SMNVEV (reference sequence). V lost 3 bases and J lost 4, with 10 bases in between. This CDR3 spans 14 amino acids. CDR3 coding DNA: TGTGCCAGCAGTTTCCGGGGAATGGGAAACACCATATATTTT. Amino acid sequence: CASSFRGMGNTIYF.

This clone was recorded only once. The chain uses TRBV11-3 and TRBJ2-1; 8 bases align to TRBD1. J was trimmed by 7 bases and V by 5 bases; bases with no gene match: 4. This CDR3 spans 13 amino acids. Germline assignment: CDR1 SGHNT and CDR2 YENEEA. The CDR3 sequence: CASSLRQGNEQFF. CDR3 nucleotide sequence: TGTGCCAGCAGCCTTAGACAGGGGAATGAGCAGTTCTTC.

The rearrangement links TRBV6-5 to TRBJ2-1; D call uncertain. Germline V gene lookup returns CDR1 MNHEY and CDR2 SVGAGI. V gave up 0 bases and J gave up 5 bases, with 14 bases separating them. This CDR3 spans 16 amino acids. CDR3 region: CASSYSIGQVDNEQFF. The CDR3 DNA reads as TGTGCCAGCAGTTACTCGATTGGGCAGGTAGACAATGAGCAGTTCTTC.

This clone has just one count. V gene TRBV9 combines with J gene TRBJ2-5; the match to TRBD2 covers 7 bases. Germline CDR1 and CDR2: SGDLS and YYNGEE. Trimming cost V 0 bases and J 5 bases; bases outside gene matches: 7. This CDR3 has 15 amino acids. The CDR3 coding sequence is TGTGCCAGCAGCGTAGGATTAGCGGGTCGGGAGACCCAGTACTTC. Translating gives CASSVGLAGRETQYF.

This rearrangement joins TRBV19 to TRBJ2-2; 7 bases agree with TRBD1. Germline V gene data show CDR1 as LNHDA and CDR2 as SQIVND (reference sequence). This CDR3 comprises 15 residues. Trimming cost V 3 bases and J 0 bases; bases outside gene matches: 1. The CDR3 DNA is TGTGCCAGTAGTATGGGGACAGCGAACACCGGGGAGCTGTTTTTT. This codes for CASSMGTANTGELFF. The full variable domain, with the rest looked up from reference TRBV19 and TRBJ2-2, is DGGITQSPKYLFRKEGQNVTLSCEQNLNHDAMYWYRQDPGQGLRLIYYSQIVNDFQKGDIAEGYSVSREKKESFPLTVTSAQKNPTAFYLCASSMGTANTGELFFGEGSRLTVL.

In DNA, the CDR3 is TGTGCCACCGTGACAGCTAGCAATCAGCCCCAGCATTTT. It codes for CATVTASNQPQHF. The rearrangement links TRBV6-5 to TRBJ1-5; TRBD1 might be the D (5 bases). V was trimmed by 10 bases and J by 0 bases, leaving 10 bases between them. This CDR3 spans 13 amino acids. Per germline, CDR1 MNHEY and CDR2 SVGAGI.

The chain employs TRBV6-6 and TRBJ2-7; D is perhaps TRBD2 (6 bases). Germline loops: CDR1 MNHNY, CDR2 SVGAGI (reference sequence). This CDR3 is built from 14 residues. Trimming pared 6 bases from V and 2 bases from J, leaving 14 bases between. In DNA form, the CDR3 reads TGTGCCAGCAGAACCGGGACGGGGGCCTACGAGCAGTACTTC. It yields the protein CASRTGTGAYEQYF.

This chain's CDR3 is CSVRLDTEAFF. In nucleotides, the CDR3 is TGCAGCGTACGGTTGGACACTGAAGCTTTCTTT. The gene calls are TRBV29-1 and TRBJ1-1; no clear D gene. Germline-derived CDR1 and CDR2 are SQVTM and ANQGSEA. The CDR3 totals 11 residues. Trimming took 6 bases from V and 3 from J, leaving 8 bases between them.

The V and J genes are TRBV6-5 and TRBJ2-4, with no clear D. The CDR3 extends over 13 amino acids. The germline CDR1 and CDR2 sequences are MNHEY and SVGAGI. The CDR3, as DNA: TGTGCGACGTCACGGGTGGACAAAAACATTCAGTACTTC. As protein: CATSRVDKNIQYF.

The V and J genes are TRBV7-9 and TRBJ2-2; D is unresolved. Germline V lookup: CDR1 SEHNR, CDR2 FQNEAQ (reference sequence). This CDR3 has 13 residues. Trimming left V 9 bases short and J 5 bases short, with 13 bases between. The CDR3 coding sequence is TGTGCCAGTTTAAGTTGGCGGACCGGGGAGCTGTTTTTT. Residues: CASLSWRTGELFF.

CDR3 nucleotide sequence: TGTGCCAGCAGTCCCGCACAGGGTCGGAGACAGCCCCAGCATTTT. Its translation is CASSPAQGRRQPQHF. The chain couples TRBV27 to TRBJ1-5; D may be TRBD1 (6 bases). This CDR3 is built from 15 residues. Germline values: CDR1 MNHEY, CDR2 SMNVEV (reference sequence). V gave up 5 bases and J gave up 7 bases, with 18 bases separating them.

The V and J genes are TRBV4-2 and TRBJ2-6, with D maybe TRBD1 (6 bases). In germline, CDR1 is LGHNA, CDR2 YNFKEQ. V was shortened by 1 base and J by 0 bases, with 28 bases between the two germline ends. CDR3 size: 23 residues. The CDR3 sequence is CASSQANARAPGHASSGANVLTF. As DNA, the CDR3 is TGTGCCAGCAGCCAAGCTAACGCCCGAGCCCCGGGACATGCTAGCTCTGGGGCCAACGTCCTGACTTTC.

V usage is TRBV19 and J usage is TRBJ2-5; 10 bases match TRBD1. Germline trimming cut 4 bases from V and 4 bases from J; bases unmatched to any gene: 6. CDR1 is LNHDA and CDR2 is SQIVND in the germline V gene (reference sequence). The length of the CDR3 is 15 residues. CDR3 amino acids: CASSTGTGVGETQYF. CDR3 in DNA: TGTGCCAGTAGTACCGGGACAGGGGTCGGAGAGACCCAGTACTTC.

The CDR3 bases are TGTGCCAGCAGCCGTCAACGAACAGGGGTGGATGGCTACACCTTC. Translated: CASSRQRTGVDGYTF. The chain links TRBV7-8 to TRBJ1-2, with 7 bases matching TRBD1. Germline values: CDR1 SGHVS, CDR2 FQNEAQ. The trim removed 5 bases at V and 6 bases at J, leaving 12 bases unmatched. This CDR3 has 15 amino acids.

The chain uses TRBV6-1 and TRBJ2-3; 9 bases align to TRBD2. This CDR3 is 17 amino acids long. CDR1 is MNHNS and CDR2 is SASEGT in the germline V gene. V was pared by 1 base and J by 7 bases, with 12 bases of the junction left unmatched. In nucleotides, the CDR3 is TGTGCCAGCAGTGAAGAAAGGTTAGCGGGGGCCTTAAATACGCAGTATTTT. It codes for CASSEERLAGALNTQYF.

The genes are TRBV19 and TRBJ2-7; the D gene is possibly TRBD1 (6 bases). CDR1 and CDR2 (germline): LNHDA, SQIVND (reference sequence). The CDR3 is 15 amino acids. The V end was cut by 5 bases, the J end by 4 bases, with 18 bases between. The chain's CDR3 is CASSSAGDALYEQYF. CDR3 DNA sequence: TGTGCCAGTAGTTCGGCAGGGGATGCCCTTTACGAGCAGTACTTC.

Only a few counts were recorded for this clone. The V and J genes are TRBV5-8 and TRBJ2-1; D not resolved. V lost 4 bases and J lost 3, with 11 bases in between. Germline V gives CDR1 SGHTS, CDR2 YDEGEE. This CDR3 has 14 amino acids. The CDR3 is CASSHGINYNEQFF. Written as DNA, the CDR3 is TGTGCCAGCAGCCACGGTATAAACTACAATGAGCAGTTCTTC.